This T cell receptor beta chain was identified in a study of cytomegalovirus exposure and HLA in healthy donors. Study summary: Drawn from HLA-typed donors, about 85 million unique TCRs were held in an early data release. General observations from the study: The authors later found TCR association rates varying by HLA locus, with DRB1 most and HLA-C fewest.

A remark on this clone: Its antigen is as yet unknown.

PCR used 60 Vbeta primers and 13 Jbeta primers. Repertoires were generated with immunoSEQ multiplex PCR, while TCRdb's copy carries only in-frame clones and drops some. The sample has more than 100,000 clones; roughly 80% are singletons. The V and J ends lost 0 bases and 4 bases respectively, with 9 bases between them. CDR1 SQVTM and CDR2 ANQGSEA come from the germline V gene. The CDR3 runs 13 residues. This receptor was identified in a female donor in good health and CMV-seropositive. The rearrangement links TRBV29-1 to TRBJ1-1, with a tentative D call TRBD1 (5 bases). The sequencing sample was made of PBMCs. The CDR3 loop reads CSVEEQGATEAFF. The DNA for the CDR3 is TGCAGCGTTGAAGAGCAGGGTGCCACTGAAGCTTTCTTT.